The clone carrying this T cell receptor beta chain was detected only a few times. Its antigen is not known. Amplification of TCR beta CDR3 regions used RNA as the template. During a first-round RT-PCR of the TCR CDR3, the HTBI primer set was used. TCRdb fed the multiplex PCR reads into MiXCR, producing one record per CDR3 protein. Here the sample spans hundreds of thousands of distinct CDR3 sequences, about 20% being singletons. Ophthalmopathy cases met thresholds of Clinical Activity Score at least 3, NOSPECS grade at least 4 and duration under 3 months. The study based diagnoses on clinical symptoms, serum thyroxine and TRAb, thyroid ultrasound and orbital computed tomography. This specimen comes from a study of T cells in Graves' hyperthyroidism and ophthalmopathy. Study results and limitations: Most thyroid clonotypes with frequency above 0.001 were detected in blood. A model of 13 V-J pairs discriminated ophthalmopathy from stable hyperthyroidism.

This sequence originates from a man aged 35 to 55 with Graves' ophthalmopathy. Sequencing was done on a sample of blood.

The CDR3 sequence is CASSPSHTDTQYF. The CDR3 DNA sequence: TGTGCCAGCAGCCCCAGCCACACAGATACGCAGTATTTT. This rearrangement joins TRBV7-2 to TRBJ2-3; D is ambiguous. Trimming removed 5 bases from V and 2 bases from J, with 8 bases in between. The CDR3 is 13 residues long. CDR1 and CDR2 from the germline V gene are SGHTA and FQGNSA.